The 23 T cell receptor beta chains reported below all come from one sample, sequenced in a study of blood T cells in healthy people across ages. A J-beta primer mix and a sample-barcoded 5' primer were used in a second PCR of about 7 to 12 cycles. TCRdb reprocessed the 5' RACE reads via MiXCR and lists one record per CDR3 protein. The sample carries 700,000 to 850,000 distinct CDR3 sequences, approximately 55% recorded once. Sequenced sample: blood. The receptors here all came from a man of 80 years or more in good health.

The V and J genes are TRBV14 and TRBJ1-6; 7 nucleotides match TRBD1. The CDR3 has 18 amino acids. CDR1 is SGHDN, CDR2 FVKESK, per germline. V dropped 3 bases and J dropped 0; count of bases not matched to a gene: 8. The CDR3 loop reads CASSHYRGSSSYNSPLHF. The CDR3 DNA reads as TGTGCCAGCAGCCATTACAGGGGTTCGAGCTCCTATAATTCACCCCTCCACTTT.

This clonotype was recorded a few times. This rearrangement joins TRBV7-3 to TRBJ2-7; 10 positions agree with TRBD1. The germline V gene has CDR1 SGHTA and CDR2 FQGTGA. The CDR3 loop spans 14 amino acids. The trim removed 5 bases at V and 6 bases at J, leaving 7 bases unmatched. CDR3 DNA: TGTGCCAGCAGCCCCGGGACAGGGGTGGGCGAGCAGTACTTC. Translating it yields CASSPGTGVGEQYF.

The chain uses TRBV5-1 and TRBJ2-7; a possible D gene is TRBD1 (6 bases). The CDR3 is 15 amino acids. Germline CDR1 is SGHRS and CDR2 is YFSETQ. Trimming cost V 4 bases and J 0 bases, with 14 bases left between them. CDR3 amino acids: CASSPGQPSSYEQYF. The CDR3 bases are TGCGCCAGCAGCCCAGGACAGCCGAGCTCCTACGAGCAGTACTTC.

This sequence joins TRBV7-6 and TRBJ1-2, with 7 bases lining up with TRBD1. V lost 1 base and J lost 3; bases outside the gene matches: 8. The V gene's germline CDR1 is SGHVS and CDR2 FNYEAQ. The length of the CDR3 is 16 residues. Here the CDR3 reads CASSLGPPGGDYGYTF. CDR3 DNA: TGTGCCAGCAGCTTAGGGCCCCCAGGGGGTGACTATGGCTACACCTTC.

The J gene is TRBJ2-1, the V gene TRBV18; D is undetermined. V lost 0 bases and J 5 bases, leaving 14 bases between the germline ends. The CDR3 length is 16 residues. Germline V CDR1 and CDR2: KGHSH, LQKENI. The DNA of the CDR3 is TGTGCCAGCTCACCACCGGCGTTCTCCTACCACAATGAGCAGTTCTTC. Its translation: CASSPPAFSYHNEQFF.

The genes are TRBV5-1 and TRBJ2-4; no firm D call. V was clipped by 0 bases and J by 2 bases, with 15 bases between them. Per the germline V gene, CDR1 is SGHRS and CDR2 is YFSETQ. There are 17 residues in the CDR3. The CDR3, as DNA: TGCGCCAGCAGCTTGGGGTCTAGTGAGAGAACCAAAAACATTCAGTACTTC. Translation: CASSLGSSERTKNIQYF.

V gene TRBV5-1 combines with J gene TRBJ2-7; D is possibly TRBD1 (6 bases). Germline V lookup: CDR1 SGHRS, CDR2 YFSETQ. CDR3 size: 16 residues. The ends were cut back, 3 bases at V and 0 bases at J, with 16 bases in the middle. The CDR3 spells CASSSRTAASSYEQYF. Here the CDR3 DNA reads TGCGCCAGCAGCTCCCGGACAGCAGCTAGCTCCTACGAGCAGTACTTC. The complete variable domain, with remaining parts taken from reference TRBV5-1 and TRBJ2-7, reads KAGVTQTPRYLIKTRGQQVTLSCSPISGHRSVSWYQQTPGQGLQFLFEYFSETQRNKGNFPGRFSGRQFSNSRSEMNVSTLELGDSALYLCASSSRTAASSYEQYFGPGTRLTVT.

The V call is TRBV2, the J call TRBJ2-7, with a tentative D call TRBD2 (5 bases). Trimming took 7 bases from V and 2 from J, leaving 18 bases between them. This CDR3 spans 15 amino acids. CDR1 SNHLY and CDR2 FYNNEI come from the germline V gene. The CDR3: CASTEQMTTTYEQYF. DNA for the CDR3: TGTGCCAGCACCGAGCAGATGACTACCACCTACGAGCAGTACTTC.

The V gene is TRBV11-2, the J gene TRBJ1-1; D is ambiguous. This CDR3 is built from 14 residues. The V gene lost 1 base and the J gene lost 6 bases, with 12 bases spanning the gap. The germline V gene has CDR1 SGHAT and CDR2 FQNNGV. The CDR3, as DNA: TGTGCCAGCAGCTTAGTTATAGCGGCGGCTGAAGCTTTCTTT. As protein: CASSLVIAAAEAFF.

There are a few counts of this clonotype. J is TRBJ1-2 and V is TRBV6-4; possibly TRBD1 for D (6 bases). The CDR3 totals 14 residues. Germline loops: CDR1 MRHNA, CDR2 SNTAGT. Trimming pared 1 base from V and 7 bases from J, leaving 13 bases between. Written as DNA, the CDR3 is TGTGCCAGCAGTGACTGGAACCGAGGGGGTGGCTACACCTTC. This codes for CASSDWNRGGGYTF.

Points on this clonotype: At one of its ends the junction is not consistent with the germline gene, which may arise from a read error. This CDR3 reads CASSLVSGKYNKQFF. The CDR3 region has the DNA TGCGCCAGCAGCTTGGTTAGCGGGAAATACAATAAGCAGTTCTTC. The chain carries TRBV5-1 and TRBJ2-1, with 8 bases that match TRBD2. CDR3 length equals 15 residues. In germline, CDR1 is SGHRS, CDR2 YFSETQ.

This clonotype was detected only a few times. The rearrangement uses TRBV12-3 or TRBV12-4 and TRBJ1-5; no definite D call. Trimming removed 3 bases at V and 6 bases at J, with 12 bases between. This CDR3 contains 14 residues. The CDR3 protein is CASSLGQVGQPQHF. CDR3 in DNA: TGTGCCAGCAGTTTGGGCCAGGTGGGTCAGCCCCAGCATTTT.

The chain uses TRBV10-1 and TRBJ2-7, with 10 bases aligning to TRBD1. V dropped 1 base and J dropped 2; count of bases not matched to a gene: 2. In germline, CDR1 is WNHNN, CDR2 SYGVQD (reference sequence). The CDR3 is made up of 15 amino acids. CDR3 sequence (DNA): TGCGCCAGCAGTGAGTTGGGGACAGGGGCCTACGAGCAGTACTTC. Its translation is CASSELGTGAYEQYF.

This clonotype has a handful of counts. The rearrangement uses TRBV7-9 and TRBJ2-7, with D perhaps given as TRBD1 or TRBD2 (5 bases each). V lost 5 bases and J lost 2, with 16 bases in between. The germline gives CDR1 SEHNR, CDR2 FQNEAQ (reference sequence). This CDR3 has 15 residues. The CDR3 protein is CASSHEGSKAYEQYF. The CDR3 DNA reads TGTGCCAGCAGCCATGAGGGGAGTAAAGCCTACGAGCAGTACTTC.

The chain couples TRBV7-9 to TRBJ2-1; TRBD2 aligns across 10 bases. Germline V gene data show CDR1 as SEHNR and CDR2 as FQNEAQ (reference sequence). CDR3 size: 13 residues. Trimming at V came to 5 bases and at J to 13 bases, leaving 8 bases not matched to a gene. In nucleotides, the CDR3 is TGTGCCAGCAGCCGGACTAGCGGAATTCTCCAGTTCTTC. It is translated as CASSRTSGILQFF.

The CDR3 DNA follows: TGTGCCAGCAGCTCCCCCTTTCACGAGCAGTACTTC. It translates to CASSSPFHEQYF. The J gene is TRBJ2-7, the V gene TRBV7-2; the D is unclear. From germline, CDR1 is SGHTA and CDR2 FQGNSA. The CDR3 contains 12 residues. Trimming removed 4 bases at V and 5 bases at J, with 9 bases between.

V is TRBV10-3 and J is TRBJ1-1; D is possibly TRBD1 (5 bases). The V end lost 4 bases, the J end lost 4 bases, and 16 bases lay between the germline ends. Germline CDR1 and CDR2: ENHRY and SYGVKD. The CDR3 is made up of 15 amino acids. CDR3 in amino acids: CAISGGTLGFTEAFF. Here the CDR3 DNA reads TGTGCCATCAGTGGCGGGACGCTAGGTTTCACTGAAGCTTTCTTT.

The chain combines TRBV7-9 with TRBJ2-6; D is unclear. The V and J ends lost 8 bases and 0 bases respectively, with 5 bases between them. The CDR3 is 13 residues long. Germline loops: CDR1 SEHNR, CDR2 FQNEAQ (reference sequence). CDR3 in amino acids: CASLPSGANVLTF. As DNA, the CDR3 is TGTGCCAGCCTGCCCTCTGGGGCCAACGTCCTGACTTTC.

The chain couples TRBV4-2 to TRBJ2-5, with TRBD2 matching 9 bases. The CDR3 covers 16 residues. From germline, CDR1 is LGHNA and CDR2 YNFKEQ. V lost 3 bases to trimming and J lost 11 bases; unmatched junction nucleotides: 16. CDR3 nucleotides: TGTGCCAGCAGCCAGGAAGCGGGAGGAGTATACAATGAGCAGTACTTC. Translated, it gives CASSQEAGGVYNEQYF.

The V gene is TRBV5-1, the J gene TRBJ2-7; D may be TRBD1 (8 bases). The DNA matches TRBJ2-5 better at its end, which makes the J call doubtful. Germline V CDR1 and CDR2: SGHRS, YFSETQ. This CDR3 has 14 residues. As DNA, the CDR3 is TGCGCCAGCAGCTTGACAGGGGGGGTGAAGACCCAGTACTTC. Protein product: CASSLTGGVKTQYF.

The chain carries TRBV6-5 and TRBJ1-1; D gene uncertain. The germline V and J ends were trimmed by 4 bases and 1 base, with 13 bases remaining between them. The CDR3 has 15 amino acids. CDR1 is MNHEY and CDR2 is SVGAGI in the germline V gene. CDR3 in amino acids: CASSFLPVGNTEAFF. CDR3 nucleotides: TGTGCCAGCAGTTTCTTACCGGTTGGGAACACTGAAGCTTTCTTT.

This clonotype was counted between two and nine times. This chain links TRBV28 with TRBJ2-6; D not certain. The CDR3 spans 16 residues. CDR1 and CDR2 from the germline V gene are MDHEN and SYDVKM. The V and J ends lost 1 base and 0 bases respectively, with 7 bases between them. The CDR3 loop is CASSLSALSGANVLTF. Here the CDR3 DNA reads TGTGCCAGCAGTTTATCCGCGCTCTCTGGGGCCAACGTCCTGACTTTC.

A few counts support this clonotype. The chain recombines TRBV5-6 with TRBJ2-3; D is perhaps TRBD2 (5 bases). The CDR3 is 12 amino acids. V was trimmed by 7 bases and J by 14 bases, leaving 20 bases between them. CDR1 is SGHDT and CDR2 is YYEEEE in the germline V gene. CDR3: CASGREHRYAYF. DNA of the CDR3: TGTGCCAGCGGAAGGGAGCACAGATACGCGTATTTT.